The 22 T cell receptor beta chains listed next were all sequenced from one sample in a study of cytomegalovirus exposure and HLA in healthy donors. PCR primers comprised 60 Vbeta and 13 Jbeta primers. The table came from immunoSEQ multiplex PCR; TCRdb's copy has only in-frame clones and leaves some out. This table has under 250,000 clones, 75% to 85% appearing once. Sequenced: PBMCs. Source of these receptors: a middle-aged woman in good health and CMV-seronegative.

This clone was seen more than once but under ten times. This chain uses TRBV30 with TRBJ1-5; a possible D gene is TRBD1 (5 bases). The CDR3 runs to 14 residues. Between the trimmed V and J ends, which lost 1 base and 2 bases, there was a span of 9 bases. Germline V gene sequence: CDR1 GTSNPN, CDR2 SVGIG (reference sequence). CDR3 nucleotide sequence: TGTGCCTGGAGTGGACAGTTGGGCAATCAGCCCCAGCATTTT. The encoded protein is CAWSGQLGNQPQHF. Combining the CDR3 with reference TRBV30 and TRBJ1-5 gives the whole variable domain SQTIHQWPATLVQPVGSPLSLECTVEGTSNPNLYWYRQAAGRGLQLLFYSVGIGQISSEVPQNLSASRPQDRQFILSSKKLLLSDSGFYLCAWSGQLGNQPQHFGDGTRLSIL.

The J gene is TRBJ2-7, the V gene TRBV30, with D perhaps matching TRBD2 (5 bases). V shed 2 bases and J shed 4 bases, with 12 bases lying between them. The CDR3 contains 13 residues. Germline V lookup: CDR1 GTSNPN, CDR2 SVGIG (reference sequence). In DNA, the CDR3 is TGTGCCTGGAGTCAACCGTCGGGGTACGAGCAGTACTTC. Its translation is CAWSQPSGYEQYF.

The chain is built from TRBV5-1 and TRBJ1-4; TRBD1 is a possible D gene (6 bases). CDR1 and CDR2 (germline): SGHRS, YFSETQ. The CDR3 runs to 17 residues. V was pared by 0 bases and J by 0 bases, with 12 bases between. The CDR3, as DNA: TGCGCCAGCAGCTTGGCCGGGCCAGGGGCAACTAATGAAAAACTGTTTTTT. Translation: CASSLAGPGATNEKLFF.

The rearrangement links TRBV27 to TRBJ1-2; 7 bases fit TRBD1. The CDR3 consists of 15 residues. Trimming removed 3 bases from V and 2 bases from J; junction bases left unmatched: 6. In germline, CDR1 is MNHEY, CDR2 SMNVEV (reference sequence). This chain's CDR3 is CASSLGQPINYGYTF. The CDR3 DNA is TGTGCCAGCAGTTTGGGACAGCCGATAAACTATGGCTACACCTTC.

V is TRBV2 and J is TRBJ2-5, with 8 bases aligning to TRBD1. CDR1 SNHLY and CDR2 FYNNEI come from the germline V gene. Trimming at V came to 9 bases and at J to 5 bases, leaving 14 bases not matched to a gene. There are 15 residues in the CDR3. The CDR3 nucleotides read TGTGCCAGTAACAGGGGGACAATGACGGCGGAGACCCAGTACTTC. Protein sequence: CASNRGTMTAETQYF.

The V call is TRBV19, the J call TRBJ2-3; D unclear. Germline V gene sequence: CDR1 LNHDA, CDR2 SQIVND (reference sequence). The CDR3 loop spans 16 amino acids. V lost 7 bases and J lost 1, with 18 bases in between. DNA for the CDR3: TGTGCCAGTAATAATCCGCGGTTAGGTGGCACAGATACGCAGTATTTT. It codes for CASNNPRLGGTDTQYF.

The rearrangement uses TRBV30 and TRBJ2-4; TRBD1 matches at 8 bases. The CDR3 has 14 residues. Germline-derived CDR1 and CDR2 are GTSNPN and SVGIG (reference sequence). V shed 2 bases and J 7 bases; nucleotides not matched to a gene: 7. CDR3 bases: TGTGCCTGGAGTCCGACAGGGGTTTCGAACATTCAGTACTTC. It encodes CAWSPTGVSNIQYF.

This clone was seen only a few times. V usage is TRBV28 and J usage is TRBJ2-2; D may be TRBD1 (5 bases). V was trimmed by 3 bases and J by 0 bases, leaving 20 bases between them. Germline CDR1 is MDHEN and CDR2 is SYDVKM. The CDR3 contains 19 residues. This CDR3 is CASSFAGLGKGPNTGELFF. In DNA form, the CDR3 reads TGTGCCAGCAGTTTCGCAGGGTTGGGAAAAGGCCCGAACACCGGGGAGCTGTTTTTT.

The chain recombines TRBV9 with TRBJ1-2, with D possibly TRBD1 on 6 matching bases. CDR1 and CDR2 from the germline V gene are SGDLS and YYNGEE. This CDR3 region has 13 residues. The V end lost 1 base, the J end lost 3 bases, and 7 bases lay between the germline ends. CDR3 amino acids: CASSVNRDYGYTF. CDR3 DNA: TGTGCCAGCAGCGTAAACAGGGACTATGGCTACACCTTC. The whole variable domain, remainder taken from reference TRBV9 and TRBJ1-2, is DSGVTQTPKHLITATGQRVTLRCSPRSGDLSVYWYQQSLDQGLQFLIQYYNGEERAKGNILERFSAQQFPDLHSELNLSSLELGDSALYFCASSVNRDYGYTFGSGTRLTVV.

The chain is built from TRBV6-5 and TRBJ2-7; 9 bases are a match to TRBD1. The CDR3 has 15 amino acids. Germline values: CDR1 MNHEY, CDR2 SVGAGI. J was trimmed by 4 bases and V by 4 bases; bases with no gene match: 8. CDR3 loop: CASSSAGTGKYEQYF. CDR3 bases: TGTGCCAGCAGTTCCGCCGGGACAGGGAAATACGAGCAGTACTTC.

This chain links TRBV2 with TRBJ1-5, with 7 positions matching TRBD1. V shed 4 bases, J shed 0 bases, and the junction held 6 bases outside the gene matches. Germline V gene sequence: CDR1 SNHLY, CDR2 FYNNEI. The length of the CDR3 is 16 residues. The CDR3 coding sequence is TGTGCCAGCAGTGCGGACAGGTCATATAGCAATCAGCCCCAGCATTTT. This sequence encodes CASSADRSYSNQPQHF.

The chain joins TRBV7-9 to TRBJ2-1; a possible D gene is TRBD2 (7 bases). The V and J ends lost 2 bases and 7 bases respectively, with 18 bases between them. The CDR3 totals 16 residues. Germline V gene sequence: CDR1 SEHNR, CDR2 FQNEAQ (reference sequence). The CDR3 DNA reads TGTGCCAGCAGCTTAATGGGGGCGGGGGCTCGGAATGAGCAGTTCTTC. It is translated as CASSLMGAGARNEQFF.

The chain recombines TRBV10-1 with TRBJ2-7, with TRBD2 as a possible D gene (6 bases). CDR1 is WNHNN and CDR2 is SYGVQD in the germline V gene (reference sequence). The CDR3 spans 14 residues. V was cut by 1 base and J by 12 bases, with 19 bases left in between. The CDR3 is CASSEWAGSGRLYF. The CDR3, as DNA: TGCGCCAGCAGTGAGTGGGCCGGGAGCGGCCGATTGTACTTC.

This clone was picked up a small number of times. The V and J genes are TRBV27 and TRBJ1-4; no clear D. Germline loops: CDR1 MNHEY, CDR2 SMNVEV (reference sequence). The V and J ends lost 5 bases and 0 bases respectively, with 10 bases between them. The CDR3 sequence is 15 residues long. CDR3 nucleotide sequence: TGTGCCAGCAGTCCGCCCGGGTCAACTAATGAAAAACTGTTTTTT. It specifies CASSPPGSTNEKLFF.

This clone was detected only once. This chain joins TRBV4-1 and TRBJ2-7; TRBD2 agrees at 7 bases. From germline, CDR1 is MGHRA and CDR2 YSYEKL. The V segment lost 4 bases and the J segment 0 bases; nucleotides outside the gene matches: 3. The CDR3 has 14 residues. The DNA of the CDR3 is TGCGCCAGCAGCCCCAGGGAGGGCTCCTACGAGCAGTACTTC. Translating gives CASSPREGSYEQYF.

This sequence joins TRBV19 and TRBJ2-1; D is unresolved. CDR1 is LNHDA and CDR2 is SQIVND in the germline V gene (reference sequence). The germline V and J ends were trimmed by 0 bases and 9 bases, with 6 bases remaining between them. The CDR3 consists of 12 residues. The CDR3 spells CASSIDQLEQFF. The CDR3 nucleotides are TGTGCCAGTAGTATAGATCAACTTGAGCAGTTCTTC.

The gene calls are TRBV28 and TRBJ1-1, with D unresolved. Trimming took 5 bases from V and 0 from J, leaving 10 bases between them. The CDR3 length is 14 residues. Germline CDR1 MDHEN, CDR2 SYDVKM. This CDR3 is CASSTTNMNTEAFF. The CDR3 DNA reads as TGTGCCAGCAGTACCACCAACATGAACACTGAAGCTTTCTTT.

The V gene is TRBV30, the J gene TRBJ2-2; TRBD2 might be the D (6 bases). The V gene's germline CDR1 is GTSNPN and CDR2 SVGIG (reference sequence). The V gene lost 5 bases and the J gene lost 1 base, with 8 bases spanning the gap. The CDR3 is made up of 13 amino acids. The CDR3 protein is CAWAEGNTGELFF. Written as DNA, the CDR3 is TGTGCCTGGGCGGAGGGGAACACCGGGGAGCTGTTTTTT.

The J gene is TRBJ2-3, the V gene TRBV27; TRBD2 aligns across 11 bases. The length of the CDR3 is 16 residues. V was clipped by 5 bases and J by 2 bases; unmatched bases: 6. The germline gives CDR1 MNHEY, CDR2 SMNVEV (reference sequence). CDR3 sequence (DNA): TGTGCCAGCAGTATACGACTAGCGGGGCTCACAGATACGCAGTATTTT. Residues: CASSIRLAGLTDTQYF.

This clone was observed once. As DNA, the CDR3 is TGTGCCAGCAGACGGGGACATTACTACGAGCAGTACTTC. Amino acids: CASRRGHYYEQYF. This chain links TRBV7-2 with TRBJ2-7; D perhaps matches TRBD1 (6 bases). V lost 6 bases to trimming and J lost 3 bases, with 12 bases between them. This CDR3 has 13 amino acids. CDR1 is SGHTA, CDR2 FQGNSA, per germline. The entire variable domain, with the rest obtained from reference TRBV7-2 and TRBJ2-7, is as follows: GAGVSQSPSNKVTEKGKDVELRCDPISGHTALYWYRQSLGQGLEFLIYFQGNSAPDKSGLPSDRFSAERTGGSVSTLTIQRTQQEDSAVYLCASRRGHYYEQYFGPGTRLTVT.

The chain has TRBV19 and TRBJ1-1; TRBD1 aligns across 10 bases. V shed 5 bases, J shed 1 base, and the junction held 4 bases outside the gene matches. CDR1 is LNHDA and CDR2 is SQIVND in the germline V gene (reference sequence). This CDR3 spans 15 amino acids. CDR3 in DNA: TGTGCCAGTAGTCCGGGGACAGGGGCGAACACTGAAGCTTTCTTT. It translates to CASSPGTGANTEAFF.

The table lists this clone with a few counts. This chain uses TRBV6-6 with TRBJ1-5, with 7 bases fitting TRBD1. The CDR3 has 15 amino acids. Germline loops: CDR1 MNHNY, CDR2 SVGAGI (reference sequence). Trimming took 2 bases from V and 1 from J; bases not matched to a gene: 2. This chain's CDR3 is CASSYTGESNQPQHF. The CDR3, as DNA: TGTGCCAGCAGTTACACAGGGGAGAGCAATCAGCCCCAGCATTTT.